Reported below is one T cell receptor beta chain. The sample comes from a study of cytomegalovirus exposure and HLA in healthy donors. The germline gives CDR1 SGHRS, CDR2 YFSETQ. V was pared by 4 bases and J by 6 bases, with 6 bases of the junction left unmatched. CDR3 length equals 14 residues. In the PCR, 60 Vbeta and 13 Jbeta primers were used. Profiling relied on immunoSEQ multiplex PCR, and the TCRdb table lists in-frame clones only, not all of them. The sample carries about 78,000 clones, over 70% recorded once. V gene TRBV5-1 combines with J gene TRBJ2-7; 11 bases are a match to TRBD1. The sequenced material came from PBMCs. This receptor was taken from a man aged 50 to 59 in good health and CMV-seropositive. As DNA, the CDR3 is TGCGCCAGCAGCCCCGGGACAGGGGGTCTCGAGCAGTACTTC. Protein: CASSPGTGGLEQYF.